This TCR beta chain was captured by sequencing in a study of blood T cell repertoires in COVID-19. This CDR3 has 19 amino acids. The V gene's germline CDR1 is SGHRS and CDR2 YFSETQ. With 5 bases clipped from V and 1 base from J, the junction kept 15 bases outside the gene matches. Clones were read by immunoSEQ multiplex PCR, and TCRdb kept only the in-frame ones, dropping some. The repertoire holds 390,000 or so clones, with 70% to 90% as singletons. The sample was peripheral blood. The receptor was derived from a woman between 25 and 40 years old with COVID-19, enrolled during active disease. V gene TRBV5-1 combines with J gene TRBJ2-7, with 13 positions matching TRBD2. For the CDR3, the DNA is TGCGCCAGCAGGAGAACGACTAGCGGGAGGCTTAGAGGGTCCTACGAGCAGTACGTC. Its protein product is CASRRTTSGRLRGSYEQYV.